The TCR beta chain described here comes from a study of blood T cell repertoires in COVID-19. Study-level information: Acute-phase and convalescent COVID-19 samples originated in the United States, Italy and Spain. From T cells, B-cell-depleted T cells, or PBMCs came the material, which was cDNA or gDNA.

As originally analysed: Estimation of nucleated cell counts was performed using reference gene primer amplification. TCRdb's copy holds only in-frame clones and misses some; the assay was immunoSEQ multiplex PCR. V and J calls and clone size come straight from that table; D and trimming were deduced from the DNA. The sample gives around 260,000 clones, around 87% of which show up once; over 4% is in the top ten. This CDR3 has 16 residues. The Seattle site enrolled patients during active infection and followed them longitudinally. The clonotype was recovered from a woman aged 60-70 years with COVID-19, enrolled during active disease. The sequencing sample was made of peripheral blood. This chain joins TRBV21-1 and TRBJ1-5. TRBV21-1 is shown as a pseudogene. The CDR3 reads CASTFIRDPGNQPQHF. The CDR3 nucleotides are TGTGCCAGCACCTTTATCCGGGATCCCGGCAATCAGCCCCAGCATTTT.